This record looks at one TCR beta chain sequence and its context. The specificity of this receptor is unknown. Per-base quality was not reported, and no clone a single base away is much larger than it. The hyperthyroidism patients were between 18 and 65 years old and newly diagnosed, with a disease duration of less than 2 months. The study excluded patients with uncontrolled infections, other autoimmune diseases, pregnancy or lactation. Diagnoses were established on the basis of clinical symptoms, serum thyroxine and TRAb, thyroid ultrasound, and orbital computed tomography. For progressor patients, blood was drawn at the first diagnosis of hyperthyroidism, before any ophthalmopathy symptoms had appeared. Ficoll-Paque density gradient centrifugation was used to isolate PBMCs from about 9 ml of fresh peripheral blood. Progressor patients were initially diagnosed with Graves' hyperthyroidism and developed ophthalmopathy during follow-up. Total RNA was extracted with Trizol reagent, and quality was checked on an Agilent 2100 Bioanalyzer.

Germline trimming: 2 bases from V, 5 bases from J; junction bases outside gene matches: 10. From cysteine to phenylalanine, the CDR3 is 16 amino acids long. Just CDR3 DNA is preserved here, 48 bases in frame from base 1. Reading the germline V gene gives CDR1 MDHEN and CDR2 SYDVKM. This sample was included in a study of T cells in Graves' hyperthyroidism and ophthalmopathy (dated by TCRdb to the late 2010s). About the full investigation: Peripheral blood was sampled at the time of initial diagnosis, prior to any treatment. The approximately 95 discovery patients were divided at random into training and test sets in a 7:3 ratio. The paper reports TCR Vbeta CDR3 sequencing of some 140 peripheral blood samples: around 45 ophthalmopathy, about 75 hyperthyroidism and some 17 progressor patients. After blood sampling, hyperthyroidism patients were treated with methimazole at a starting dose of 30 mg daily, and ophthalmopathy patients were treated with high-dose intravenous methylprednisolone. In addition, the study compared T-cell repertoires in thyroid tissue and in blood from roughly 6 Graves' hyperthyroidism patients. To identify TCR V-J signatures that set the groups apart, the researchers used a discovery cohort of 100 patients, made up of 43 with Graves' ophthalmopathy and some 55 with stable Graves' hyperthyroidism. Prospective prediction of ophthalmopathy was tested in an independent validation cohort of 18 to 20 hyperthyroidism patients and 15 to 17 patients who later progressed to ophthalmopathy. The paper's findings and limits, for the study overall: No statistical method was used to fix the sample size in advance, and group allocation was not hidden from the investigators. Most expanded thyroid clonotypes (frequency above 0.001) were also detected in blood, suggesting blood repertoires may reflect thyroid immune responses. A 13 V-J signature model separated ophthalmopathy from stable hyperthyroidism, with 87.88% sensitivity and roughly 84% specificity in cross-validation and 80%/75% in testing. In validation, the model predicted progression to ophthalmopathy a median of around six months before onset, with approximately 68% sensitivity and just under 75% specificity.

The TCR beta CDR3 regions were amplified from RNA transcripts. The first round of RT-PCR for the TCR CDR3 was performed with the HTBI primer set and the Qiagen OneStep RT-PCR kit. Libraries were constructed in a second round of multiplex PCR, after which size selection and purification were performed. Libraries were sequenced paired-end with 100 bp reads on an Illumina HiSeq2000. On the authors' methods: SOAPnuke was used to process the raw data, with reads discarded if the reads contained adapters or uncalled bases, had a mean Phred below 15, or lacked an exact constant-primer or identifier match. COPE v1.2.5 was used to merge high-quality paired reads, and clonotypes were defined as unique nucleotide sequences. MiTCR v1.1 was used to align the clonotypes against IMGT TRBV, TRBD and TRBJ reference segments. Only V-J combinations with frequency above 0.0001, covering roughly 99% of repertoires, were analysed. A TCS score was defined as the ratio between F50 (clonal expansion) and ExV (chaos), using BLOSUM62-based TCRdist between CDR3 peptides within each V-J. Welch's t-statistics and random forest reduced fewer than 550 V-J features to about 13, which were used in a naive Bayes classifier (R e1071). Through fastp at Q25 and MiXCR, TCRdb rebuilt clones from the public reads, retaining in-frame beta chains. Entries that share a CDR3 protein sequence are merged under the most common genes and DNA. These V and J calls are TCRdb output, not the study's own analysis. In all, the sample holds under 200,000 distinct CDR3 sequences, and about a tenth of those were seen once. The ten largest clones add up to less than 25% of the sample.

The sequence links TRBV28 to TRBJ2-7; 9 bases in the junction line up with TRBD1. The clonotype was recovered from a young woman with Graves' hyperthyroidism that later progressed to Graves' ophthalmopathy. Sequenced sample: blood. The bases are TGTGCCAGCAGTTTAAAGGTGAGGACAGGGGTACACGAGCAGTACTTC. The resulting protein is CASSLKVRTGVHEQYF.